This T cell receptor (beta chain) was sequenced in a study of neoadjuvant anti-PD-1 for oral cavity cancer (dated by TCRdb to the early 2020s). Describing the broader study: Before curative-intent surgical resection, most patients were given three to four biweekly doses of nivolumab at 3 mg/kg. Patients with complete response, partial response or stable disease by RECIST 1.1 were defined as responders, whereas patients with progression were defined as non-responders. Patients without progression received a fourth nivolumab dose around day 43 and underwent definitive surgical resection on days 50-56. The parent correlative cohort included about a dozen patients, with a 33% response rate.

Study-wide conclusions, independent of this receptor: After neoadjuvant nivolumab, non-responders showed significantly higher T cell clonality (Gini index) in PBMCs than responders did. Higher pretreatment blood Treg/Th17 ratios correlated with higher pretreatment blood TCRbeta clonality and lower post-treatment tumor TCRbeta clonality. The TCR analyses had only three patients in each response group, and the authors called for validation in larger cohorts.

In the case of this clone: Its antigen is still unknown. No base qualities exist here, and no much larger clone lies one base off it.

Taken from the germline V gene, the CDR1 and CDR2 loops are MGHRA and YSYEKL. Reading from cysteine to phenylalanine, the CDR3 counts 14 amino acids. The retained sequence is limited to the CDR3, 42 bases, with the frame set at the first base. Trimming costs V 3 bases and J 0 bases, and their ends lie 8 bases apart. In light of the paper, this sample's time point label describes: after neoadjuvant nivolumab, at surgical resection. The patients had newly diagnosed stage II-IVA oral cavity squamous cell carcinoma and had not received any prior systemic or radiation treatment. The cohort was composed of patients with HPV-negative, locally advanced oral cavity squamous cell carcinoma. Peripheral blood mononuclear cells were analyzed directly, without maintenance or expansion in culture. The samples were drawn from a longitudinal correlative study tied to a single-arm phase II trial testing neoadjuvant nivolumab in oral cavity squamous cell carcinoma. Genomic DNA-based TCRbeta sequencing was performed on subject-matched pre- and post-treatment PBMCs and tumors from three responders and three non-responders. Peripheral blood mononuclear cells were drawn once before nivolumab treatment and a second time after treatment, when surgery took place. The Maxwell RSC DNA from Cells kit was used to isolate genomic DNA from PBMCs.

PBMC libraries used mostly 480 ng of input genomic DNA for deep sequencing, with six replicates per sample. Following the manufacturer's instructions, the team built TCRbeta libraries using the immunoSEQ hsTCRbeta kit. The completed libraries were mixed into a single pool at 3 nM, then sequenced with an Illumina NovaSeq 6000 S4 flow cell. Under the source paper's analysis protocol: Raw data preprocessing and quality control were performed with the immunoSEQ Analyzer. The analysis was restricted to productive rearrangements, with each unique CDR3 amino acid sequence defining a clonotype. Using the R package tcR, the researchers computed the Gini-Simpson index as their estimate of repertoire clonality. Gini indices were compared with Student's t test, and associations with tumor size change were assessed by Pearson correlation. TCRdb provides this immuneACCESS table in a form limited to in-frame rearrangements. Some clones are lacking; in checked studies, under half of them reflect an unresolved V gene, and why the rest are absent is not known. The V and J calls and the clone size are those of that table, but D and trimming were determined from the DNA. The sample yields 9,800 or so clones; 61% were counted once. Together, the top ten hold 4.4% of the sample.

The rearrangement joined TRBV4-1 to TRBJ1-1; a confident D gene designation cannot be given. The TCR comes from a person between 40 and 85 years old with oral cavity squamous cell carcinoma. The sample in question was PBMCs, obtained after nivolumab (anti-PD-1) treatment. The CDR3 is CASSHRVVNTEAFF. The DNA sequence is TGCGCCAGCAGCCATCGGGTCGTGAACACTGAAGCTTTCTTT.